Below, one T cell receptor (beta chain) is given with its context. The antigen is not known. Repertoires were generated with immunoSEQ multiplex PCR, while TCRdb's copy carries only in-frame clones and drops some. The sample has over 65,000 clones, 84% seen once. The source of the sample is a study of OX40 agonist ivuxolimab in advanced cancers. General study points: Normalized T-cell clonal expansion was also low in a subset of nonresponders. Mean expanded clone counts were higher in CD8+ than CD4+ T cells.

CDR1 and CDR2 from the germline V gene are MDHEN and SYDVKM. V shed 4 bases and J shed 9 bases, with 16 bases lying between them. The CDR3 sequence is 13 residues long. V and J are TRBV28 and TRBJ2-7; weak D call: TRBD2 (5 bases). The sample was CD4+ or CD8+ T cells sorted from blood, taken in a trial of the OX40 agonist ivuxolimab. The sequence derives from an adult with an advanced solid tumor such as melanoma, head and neck, liver or kidney cancer. CDR3 residues: CASSSMDLSRQYF. In DNA form, the CDR3 reads TGTGCCAGCAGTTCCATGGACTTATCTCGGCAGTACTTC.